This T cell receptor (beta chain) was identified in a study of cytomegalovirus exposure and HLA in healthy donors. Study background: HLA-typed donors contributed approximately 86 million unique TCRs, which were held in an early data release. Study-level results: The study listed 164 cytomegalovirus-associated TCR beta chains. Common viral pathogens seemed to be connected with several of the most significant clusters, according to a later analysis.

Comment on this clone: As yet, its antigen is unknown.

A multiplex PCR was run with 60 Vbeta primers and 13 Jbeta primers. The repertoire was sequenced with immunoSEQ multiplex PCR; TCRdb's copy has only in-frame clones and lacks some. The repertoire holds 110,000 or so clones, with 60% to 85% as singletons. Germline loops: CDR1 ENHRY, CDR2 SYGVKD. V gave up 5 bases and J gave up 2 bases; unmatched junction bases: 3. The CDR3 totals 15 residues. The sample taken for sequencing was PBMCs. This rearrangement joins TRBV10-3 to TRBJ1-3, with 10 bases matching TRBD1. This TCR derives from a woman in her thirties or forties in good health and CMV-seropositive. This chain's CDR3 is CAISRQGAPGNTIYF. DNA for the CDR3: TGTGCCATCAGTCGACAGGGGGCCCCTGGAAACACCATATATTTT.